This T cell receptor (beta chain) was recorded in a study of early T cells in non-severe SARS-CoV-2 infection. Overall study context: RNA in bulk from unsorted whole blood was sequenced, and chains were unpaired. General study findings and limits: Using VDJdb, the matching emphasized anti-spike CD8 responses while missing private and CD4 specificities.

Trimming removed 2 bases from V and 2 bases from J, with 10 bases in between. CDR1 and CDR2 from the germline V gene are SQVTM and ANQGSEA. The CDR3 sequence is 14 residues long. The TCR library protocol was used to attach unique molecular identifiers. These identifiers were attached to individual cDNA molecules. Via MiXCR, TCRdb re-called the 5' RACE reads, giving one row per CDR3 protein. The repertoire holds tens of thousands of distinct CDR3 sequences, roughly a tenth seen once, with about 4.3% in the top ten. This clonotype showed up just a few times. The antigen is undetermined. The source is an adult who was a healthcare worker with PCR-confirmed SARS-CoV-2 infection or an uninfected control (not recorded which). The chain recombines TRBV29-1 with TRBJ2-1, with D perhaps matching TRBD1 (6 bases). The sequenced sample consisted of whole blood. Here the CDR3 reads CSVEYRAAYNEQFF. CDR3 DNA: TGCAGCGTTGAATACAGGGCGGCCTACAATGAGCAGTTCTTC.